Listed below are T cell receptor beta chains from one sample, sequenced in a study of OX40 agonist ivuxolimab in advanced cancers. Profiling relied on immunoSEQ multiplex PCR, and the TCRdb table lists in-frame clones only, not all of them. The profile shows roughly 29,000 clones, around nine tenths of them singletons. The source material was CD4+ or CD8+ T cells sorted from blood, sampled in a trial of the OX40 agonist ivuxolimab. The receptors derive from an adult with an advanced solid tumor such as melanoma, head and neck, liver or kidney cancer. Each CDR3 is given with its conserved first and last residue. A D gene is named only where the DNA matches it firmly. Where a row states a size, it is once, few, many or the class of an expanded clone; other rows omit it.

j_gene: TRBJ2-1; abundance: -; d_gene: TRBD2; v_gene: TRBV11-3; CDR3nt: TGTGCCAGCAGCTTGCGGGGGGAGCAGTTCTTC; CDR3aa: CASSLRGEQFF
j_gene: TRBJ1-1; abundance: -; d_gene: -; v_gene: TRBV5-6; CDR3nt: TGTGCCAGCAGCGAACCGCGACGGACGCTAGAAGCTTTCTTT; CDR3aa: CASSEPRRTLEAFF
j_gene: TRBJ2-2; abundance: -; d_gene: -; v_gene: TRBV11-3; CDR3nt: TGTGCCAGCAGCCCCCACACCGGGGAGCTGTTTTTT; CDR3aa: CASSPHTGELFF
j_gene: TRBJ2-3; abundance: -; d_gene: -; v_gene: TRBV13; CDR3nt: TGTGCCAGCAGCCTTCTGAATGAGGCAGATACGCAGTATTTT; CDR3aa: CASSLLNEADTQYF
j_gene: TRBJ1-1; abundance: -; d_gene: -; v_gene: TRBV11-2; CDR3nt: TGTGCCAGCAGCTTAGGGCAGGGGACTGAAGCTTTCTTT; CDR3aa: CASSLGQGTEAFF
j_gene: TRBJ2-5; abundance: -; d_gene: -; v_gene: TRBV9; CDR3nt: TGTGCCAGCAGCCCATGGGACACTAGTGAGACCCAGTACTTC; CDR3aa: CASSPWDTSETQYF
j_gene: TRBJ2-3; abundance: -; d_gene: -; v_gene: TRBV7-2; CDR3nt: TGTGCCAGCAGCCCCCCCCCTTCAGATACGCAGTATTTT; CDR3aa: CASSPPPSDTQYF
j_gene: TRBJ2-7; abundance: -; d_gene: TRBD2; v_gene: TRBV5-4; CDR3nt: TGTGCCAGCAGCCCGACTAGCGGGAGGACCTACGAGCAGTACTTC; CDR3aa: CASSPTSGRTYEQYF
j_gene: TRBJ2-5; abundance: -; d_gene: TRBD1; v_gene: TRBV19; CDR3nt: TGTGCCAGTAGTATAGGGATCCTAGGGGGCGAGGAGACCCAGTACTTC; CDR3aa: CASSIGILGGEETQYF
j_gene: TRBJ2-7; abundance: -; d_gene: TRBD2; v_gene: TRBV5-5; CDR3nt: TGTGCCAGCAGCCTTGGACTAGCACAAGGGGGGCCCTACGAGCAGTACTTC; CDR3aa: CASSLGLAQGGPYEQYF
j_gene: TRBJ1-5; abundance: -; d_gene: -; v_gene: TRBV28; CDR3nt: TGTGCCAGCAGCTCCAAGTATAGCAATCAGCCCCAGCATTTT; CDR3aa: CASSSKYSNQPQHF
j_gene: TRBJ2-2; abundance: -; d_gene: -; v_gene: TRBV5-1; CDR3nt: TGCGCCAGCAGCTTGTTGGGACAGGCGGACCCGGGACTAGTAGCCGGGGAGCTGTTTTTT; CDR3aa: CASSLLGQADPGLVAGELFF
j_gene: TRBJ2-1; abundance: -; d_gene: -; v_gene: TRBV5-1; CDR3nt: TGCGCCAGCAGCCCCCATTCAGGGAGCTCCTACAATGAGCAGTTCTTC; CDR3aa: CASSPHSGSSYNEQFF
j_gene: TRBJ1-3; abundance: -; d_gene: -; v_gene: TRBV19; CDR3nt: TGTGCCAGTAGTCCGGGGACCTACCTTGGAAACACCATATATTTT; CDR3aa: CASSPGTYLGNTIYF
j_gene: TRBJ2-7; abundance: -; d_gene: -; v_gene: TRBV11-3; CDR3nt: TGTGCCAGCAGCTTAGGGGGCAACTCCTACGAGCAGTACTTC; CDR3aa: CASSLGGNSYEQYF
j_gene: TRBJ2-1; abundance: once; d_gene: -; v_gene: TRBV6-1; CDR3nt: TGTGCCAGCAGTGAAAGGAGGGCCGGGACCTACAATGAGCAGTTCTTC; CDR3aa: CASSERRAGTYNEQFF
j_gene: TRBJ2-3; abundance: -; d_gene: TRBD2; v_gene: TRBV11-2; CDR3nt: TGTGCCAGCAGCTTAGGACTGGGGGGGAGGGGCACAGATACGCAGTATTTT; CDR3aa: CASSLGLGGRGTDTQYF
j_gene: TRBJ2-1; abundance: few; d_gene: TRBD2; v_gene: TRBV7-6; CDR3nt: TGTGCCAGCAGCTGGCGCGGGAGTAACGGCTACAATGAGCAGTTCTTC; CDR3aa: CASSWRGSNGYNEQFF
j_gene: TRBJ2-5; abundance: -; d_gene: TRBD2; v_gene: TRBV28; CDR3nt: TGTGCCAGCAGTCCTGGGACTAGCGGGAGGGTGGAGACCCAGTACTTC; CDR3aa: CASSPGTSGRVETQYF
j_gene: TRBJ1-3; abundance: -; d_gene: -; v_gene: TRBV30; CDR3nt: TGTGCCTGGAGTGTAGCCGGGGGCGCACGGGGAAACACCATATATTTT; CDR3aa: CAWSVAGGARGNTIYF
j_gene: TRBJ1-1; abundance: once; d_gene: -; v_gene: TRBV27; CDR3nt: TGTGCCAGCAGACCAATAGTGGGGATCGGGGGAAGGGGGAACACTGAAGCTTTCTTT; CDR3aa: CASRPIVGIGGRGNTEAFF
j_gene: TRBJ1-1; abundance: -; d_gene: -; v_gene: TRBV9; CDR3nt: TGTGCCAGCAGCGTCCCGGACGGTGAAGCTTTCTTT; CDR3aa: CASSVPDGEAFF
j_gene: TRBJ1-5; abundance: -; d_gene: TRBD1; v_gene: TRBV6-5; CDR3nt: TGTGCCAGCAGTTACGACAGGGCCCCATCGTCGCCCCAGCATTTT; CDR3aa: CASSYDRAPSSPQHF
j_gene: TRBJ2-4; abundance: -; d_gene: TRBD1; v_gene: TRBV5-1; CDR3nt: TGCGCCAGCAGCTTAGGTTCCAGACAGGGGGCTACCAAAAACATTCAGTACTTC; CDR3aa: CASSLGSRQGATKNIQYF
j_gene: TRBJ1-2; abundance: -; d_gene: -; v_gene: TRBV1; CDR3nt: TGCACCAGCAGCCAGGCCAGGAGGGGGAATGGCTACACCTTC; CDR3aa: CTSSQARRGNGYTF
j_gene: TRBJ1-1; abundance: once; d_gene: -; v_gene: TRBV11-2; CDR3nt: TGTGCCAGCAGCTCTGATGACGGGAACACTGAAGCTTTCTTT; CDR3aa: CASSSDDGNTEAFF
j_gene: TRBJ2-3; abundance: once; d_gene: TRBD1; v_gene: TRBV9; CDR3nt: TGTGCCAGCAGCCAAAGAGGACAGGGGCGTTCGGCAGATACGCAGTATTTT; CDR3aa: CASSQRGQGRSADTQYF
j_gene: TRBJ1-2; abundance: -; d_gene: -; v_gene: TRBV28; CDR3nt: TGTGCCAGCGACACCAACTATGGCTACACCTTC; CDR3aa: CASDTNYGYTF
j_gene: TRBJ1-1; abundance: -; d_gene: -; v_gene: TRBV7-9; CDR3nt: TGTGCCAGCAGCTTAGGGGGGGCAACTGAAGCTTTCTTT; CDR3aa: CASSLGGATEAFF
j_gene: TRBJ2-3; abundance: -; d_gene: -; v_gene: TRBV4-2; CDR3nt: TGTGCCAGCAGCCAAGATCCCGGGGGACCAGATACGCAGTATTTT; CDR3aa: CASSQDPGGPDTQYF
j_gene: TRBJ2-5; abundance: -; d_gene: TRBD1; v_gene: TRBV4-3; CDR3nt: TGCGCCAGCAGCCTATCCCTTGGACAGGGGGAGACCCAGTACTTC; CDR3aa: CASSLSLGQGETQYF
j_gene: TRBJ1-1; abundance: -; d_gene: TRBD1; v_gene: TRBV5-1; CDR3nt: TGCGCCACCGGGACAGGAGACACTGAAGCTTTCTTT; CDR3aa: CATGTGDTEAFF
j_gene: TRBJ1-3; abundance: -; d_gene: -; v_gene: TRBV27; CDR3nt: TGTGCCAGCAGGCAGGGGAACTCTGGAAACACCATATATTTT; CDR3aa: CASRQGNSGNTIYF
j_gene: TRBJ2-5; abundance: -; d_gene: TRBD1; v_gene: TRBV7-9; CDR3nt: TGTGCCAGCAGAGGAGGTACGGGACAGTTGGAAGGGACCCAGTACTTC; CDR3aa: CASRGGTGQLEGTQYF
j_gene: TRBJ1-1; abundance: few; d_gene: TRBD1; v_gene: TRBV19; CDR3nt: TGTGCCAGTAGTATGTGGACAGGAGTGAACACTGAAGCTTTCTTT; CDR3aa: CASSMWTGVNTEAFF
j_gene: TRBJ2-7; abundance: -; d_gene: -; v_gene: TRBV18; CDR3nt: TGTGCCAGCTCACCCGACACTCAGGGTAGGCTCGAGCAGTACTTC; CDR3aa: CASSPDTQGRLEQYF
j_gene: TRBJ1-4; abundance: -; d_gene: -; v_gene: TRBV15; CDR3nt: TGTGCCACCAGCAGAGCCAGAGGTGGGAAACTGTTTTTT; CDR3aa: CATSRARGGKLFF
j_gene: TRBJ1-6; abundance: -; d_gene: -; v_gene: TRBV4-3; CDR3nt: TGCGCCAGCAGCCAAGGATATAATTCACCCCTCCACTTT; CDR3aa: CASSQGYNSPLHF
j_gene: TRBJ2-1; abundance: medium-sized; d_gene: -; v_gene: TRBV27; CDR3nt: TGTGCCAACAGTCGCCCAAAGAATGAGCAGTTCTTC; CDR3aa: CANSRPKNEQFF
j_gene: TRBJ2-5; abundance: -; d_gene: TRBD1; v_gene: TRBV4-1; CDR3nt: TGCGCCAGCAGCTCGGGACAGGGGGCGGGAGAGCAGTACTTC; CDR3aa: CASSSGQGAGEQYF
j_gene: TRBJ1-1; abundance: -; d_gene: -; v_gene: TRBV27; CDR3nt: TGTGCCAGCAGTTTAGACGCAGGCTACACTGAAGCTTTCTTT; CDR3aa: CASSLDAGYTEAFF
j_gene: TRBJ2-7; abundance: -; d_gene: TRBD2; v_gene: TRBV7-2; CDR3nt: TGTGCCAGCAGGGATTGGACTAGCGGGGGGGTGGAGCAGTACTTC; CDR3aa: CASRDWTSGGVEQYF
j_gene: TRBJ1-5; abundance: -; d_gene: TRBD1; v_gene: TRBV2; CDR3nt: TGTGCCAGCGCGGAGGACAGGGGGATTAATCAGCCCCAGCATTTT; CDR3aa: CASAEDRGINQPQHF
j_gene: TRBJ2-1; abundance: -; d_gene: TRBD2; v_gene: TRBV7-9; CDR3nt: TGTGCCAGCAGCGCGTCTGTTCGACTAGCGGTTTTTGAGCAGTTCTTC; CDR3aa: CASSASVRLAVFEQFF
j_gene: TRBJ2-5; abundance: -; d_gene: TRBD2; v_gene: TRBV7-3; CDR3nt: TGTGCCAGCAGCCCCAGCGGGGGGGCCGGAGAGACCCAGTACTTC; CDR3aa: CASSPSGGAGETQYF
j_gene: TRBJ2-5; abundance: -; d_gene: -; v_gene: TRBV7-6; CDR3nt: TGTGCCAGCAGAAAAGGGGAGACCCAGTACTTC; CDR3aa: CASRKGETQYF
j_gene: TRBJ1-2; abundance: few; d_gene: -; v_gene: TRBV5-4; CDR3nt: TGTGCCAGCAGCCGATCGATAGGTGGCTACACCTTC; CDR3aa: CASSRSIGGYTF
j_gene: TRBJ2-5; abundance: few; d_gene: -; v_gene: TRBV5-4; CDR3nt: TGTGCCAGCAGCTTGGTGCCTGACCAAGAGACCCAGTACTTC; CDR3aa: CASSLVPDQETQYF
j_gene: TRBJ2-2; abundance: -; d_gene: -; v_gene: TRBV5-1; CDR3nt: TGCGCCAGCAGCTTACAGGGCGACGGGGAGCTGTTTTTT; CDR3aa: CASSLQGDGELFF
j_gene: TRBJ2-3; abundance: -; d_gene: TRBD1; v_gene: TRBV23-1; CDR3nt: TGCGCCAGCAGTCAACAGGGGGCAGATACGCAGTATTTT; CDR3aa: CASSQQGADTQYF
j_gene: TRBJ2-7; abundance: -; d_gene: -; v_gene: TRBV25-1; CDR3nt: TGTGCCAGCAGTGACTACGTGCGGTACGAGCAGTACTTC; CDR3aa: CASSDYVRYEQYF
j_gene: TRBJ2-2; abundance: -; d_gene: -; v_gene: TRBV7-2; CDR3nt: TGTGCCAGCAGCTCAGTCTACCTCACCGGGGAGCTGTTTTTT; CDR3aa: CASSSVYLTGELFF
j_gene: TRBJ2-1; abundance: once; d_gene: -; v_gene: TRBV19; CDR3nt: TGTGCCAGTAGTATGAGCCAATTCTACAATGAGCAGTTCTTC; CDR3aa: CASSMSQFYNEQFF